The 28 T cell receptor beta chains reported below all come from one sample, sequenced in a study of cytomegalovirus exposure and HLA in healthy donors. A multiplex PCR was run with 60 Vbeta primers and 13 Jbeta primers. Profiled with immunoSEQ multiplex PCR; TCRdb holds only in-frame clones, not every one. The profile shows roughly 240,000 clones, about 81% of them singletons. The sample was PBMCs. These receptors came from a woman between 40 and 50 years old in good health and CMV-seropositive.

The CDR3 bases are TGTGCCAGCAGCGCCGCAGGGGGCACTGAAGCTTTCTTT. Protein: CASSAAGGTEAFF. V gene TRBV7-2 combines with J gene TRBJ1-1; 7 bases map to TRBD1. The CDR3 loop spans 13 amino acids. The ends lost 5 bases at V and 4 bases at J; junction bases unmatched: 4. The germline gives CDR1 SGHTA, CDR2 FQGNSA.

The rearrangement joins TRBV15 to TRBJ1-2, with 9 positions matching TRBD1. CDR1 is LNHNV, CDR2 YYDKDF, per germline (reference sequence). Trimming removed 2 bases from V and 2 bases from J; junction bases left unmatched: 3. The CDR3 is 15 residues long. Here the CDR3 reads CATSRPGQGNYGYTF. CDR3 coding DNA: TGTGCCACCAGCAGACCGGGACAGGGCAACTATGGCTACACCTTC.

The chain couples TRBV7-6 to TRBJ1-1, with TRBD1 as a possible D gene (6 bases). This CDR3 has 14 residues. The germline V and J ends were trimmed by 3 bases and 10 bases, with 18 bases remaining between them. Germline V CDR1 and CDR2: SGHVS, FNYEAQ. The CDR3 loop reads CASSFSGGEAAAFF. For the CDR3, the DNA is TGTGCCAGCAGCTTTTCGGGGGGCGAAGCTGCAGCTTTCTTT.

In DNA form, the CDR3 reads TGTGCCAGCAGTCCGACAGTGACCAGTGAAAAACTGTTTTTT. Its protein product is CASSPTVTSEKLFF. The chain uses TRBV2 and TRBJ1-4; TRBD1 is a possible D gene (5 bases). Germline CDR1 SNHLY, CDR2 FYNNEI. V lost 5 bases to trimming and J lost 7 bases, with 14 bases between them. This CDR3 is built from 14 residues.

The rearrangement joins TRBV27 to TRBJ2-7, with 9 bases fitting TRBD2. The germline V gene has CDR1 MNHEY and CDR2 SMNVEV (reference sequence). This CDR3 comprises 16 residues. J gave up 4 bases and V 1 base, and 8 bases lay outside the gene matches. This CDR3 is CASSLYFAGGRYEQYF. For the CDR3, the DNA is TGTGCCAGCAGTTTATATTTTGCGGGGGGGAGATACGAGCAGTACTTC.

The rearrangement links TRBV7-2 to TRBJ2-1; 7 bases are shared with TRBD1. V shed 2 bases, J shed 4 bases, and the junction held 2 bases outside the gene matches. The germline V gene has CDR1 SGHTA and CDR2 FQGNSA. There are 14 residues in the CDR3. CDR3 sequence: CASSLYRGYNEQFF. DNA of the CDR3: TGTGCCAGCAGCTTATACAGGGGTTACAATGAGCAGTTCTTC. Full variable domain (outside the CDR3, taken from reference TRBV7-2 and TRBJ2-1): GAGVSQSPSNKVTEKGKDVELRCDPISGHTALYWYRQSLGQGLEFLIYFQGNSAPDKSGLPSDRFSAERTGGSVSTLTIQRTQQEDSAVYLCASSLYRGYNEQFFGPGTRLTVL.

The rearrangement links TRBV5-1 to TRBJ2-5; 12 nucleotides match TRBD2. The CDR3 contains 16 residues. Germline assignment: CDR1 SGHRS and CDR2 YFSETQ. The J segment lost 3 bases and the V segment lost 2 bases, leaving 5 bases of the junction unmatched. Here the CDR3 reads CASSFVPSGGEETQYF. The CDR3, as DNA: TGCGCCAGCAGCTTCGTCCCTAGCGGGGGGGAAGAGACCCAGTACTTC.

The chain joins TRBV5-1 to TRBJ2-1; a weak D match, TRBD1 (6 bases). Germline CDR1 SGHRS, CDR2 YFSETQ. The V gene lost 1 base and the J gene lost 9 bases, with 11 bases spanning the gap. CDR3 size: 13 residues. The CDR3 bases are TGCGCCAGCAGCTTGTCAGGGGTGGTTGAGCAGTTCTTC. Translated: CASSLSGVVEQFF.

This clone was seen a single time. V gene TRBV6-1 combines with J gene TRBJ1-1; D call uncertain. The germline V gene has CDR1 MNHNS and CDR2 SASEGT. Trimming shortened V by 2 bases and J by 7 bases, and 5 bases separated the two germline ends. The CDR3 loop spans 11 amino acids. For the CDR3, the DNA is TGTGCCAGCAGTGAAAGCGTTGAAGCTTTCTTT. Protein sequence: CASSESVEAFF.

The J gene is TRBJ1-5, the V gene TRBV6-6, with 8 bases fitting TRBD1. CDR1 and CDR2 (germline): MNHNY, SVGAGI (reference sequence). V was clipped by 10 bases and J by 4 bases; unmatched bases: 6. The CDR3 totals 13 residues. The CDR3 sequence: CAIGTGLNQPQHF. CDR3 nucleotides: TGTGCCATTGGGACAGGCCTTAATCAGCCCCAGCATTTT.

This clone was seen a handful of times. This rearrangement joins TRBV6-5 to TRBJ2-2, with 9 bases matching TRBD2. V was clipped by 6 bases and J by 3 bases; unmatched bases: 5. Germline V gives CDR1 MNHEY, CDR2 SVGAGI. The CDR3 totals 15 residues. CDR3: CASSLRGGHTGELFF. In DNA form, the CDR3 reads TGTGCCAGCAGCCTGCGGGGGGGCCACACCGGGGAGCTGTTTTTT.

The chain links TRBV27 to TRBJ2-7, with a tentative D call TRBD2 (6 bases). Trimming took off 6 bases at V and 2 bases at J, with 32 bases between the two ends. Germline V gene data show CDR1 as MNHEY and CDR2 as SMNVEV (reference sequence). CDR3 length: 20 amino acids. This chain's CDR3 is CASRYYHDLAPRGLTYEQYF. CDR3 coding DNA: TGTGCCAGCAGATACTACCATGACCTGGCGCCGAGGGGACTTACCTACGAGCAGTACTTC.

The chain joins TRBV9 to TRBJ2-3; 7 bases fit TRBD2. Looked up from germline, CDR1 is SGDLS and CDR2 is YYNGEE. The trim removed 0 bases at V and 3 bases at J, leaving 10 bases unmatched. The CDR3 extends over 17 amino acids. DNA for the CDR3: TGTGCCAGCAGCGTAGGAGCGGTTGCCGGGGGGACAGATACGCAGTATTTT. Translating it yields CASSVGAVAGGTDTQYF.

The chain has TRBV7-2 and TRBJ2-5, with no clear D. This CDR3 comprises 14 residues. Trimming pared 1 base from V and 2 bases from J, leaving 8 bases between. Germline V gene data show CDR1 as SGHTA and CDR2 as FQGNSA. The CDR3 here is CASSLGHIQETQYF. The DNA of the CDR3 is TGTGCCAGCAGCTTAGGACATATACAAGAGACCCAGTACTTC.

This chain links TRBV4-3 with TRBJ1-1; the D is unclear. The germline V gene has CDR1 LGHNA and CDR2 YSLEER. V was shortened by 0 bases and J by 4 bases, with 9 bases between the two germline ends. The CDR3 has 14 residues. CDR3 loop: CASSQEAQPTEAFF. The CDR3 nucleotides are TGCGCCAGCAGCCAAGAGGCACAACCCACTGAAGCTTTCTTT.

The chain links TRBV14 to TRBJ1-6, with 10 bases matching TRBD1. Looked up from germline, CDR1 is SGHDN and CDR2 is FVKESK. The CDR3 loop spans 14 amino acids. The junction had 7 bases not matched to a gene; V was cut back by 7 bases and J by 10 bases. CDR3 nucleotide sequence: TGTGCCAGCACCCCGGGACAGGGGAGATCACCCCTCCACTTT. This encodes CASTPGQGRSPLHF.

V is TRBV6-1 and J is TRBJ2-1, with D possibly being TRBD2 (5 bases). The CDR3 extends over 18 amino acids. The germline gives CDR1 MNHNS, CDR2 SASEGT. V dropped 4 bases and J dropped 6 bases, with 25 bases sitting between them. CDR3 DNA sequence: TGTGCCAGCAGTGCCGTAAACAGAGCGGTCCCGCTGGCCAATGAGCAGTTCTTC. Translated, it gives CASSAVNRAVPLANEQFF.

The chain joins TRBV7-2 to TRBJ2-5, with TRBD1 matching over 11 bases. Germline CDR1 reads SGHTA; CDR2 reads FQGNSA. The CDR3 sequence is 15 residues long. The junction had 6 bases not matched to a gene; V was cut back by 5 bases and J by 4 bases. The CDR3 coding sequence is TGTGCCAGCAGCCCCGGGGACAGGGGGTTAGAGACCCAGTACTTC. This encodes CASSPGDRGLETQYF.

V and J are TRBV9 and TRBJ1-2; no reliable D call. The V end was cut by 7 bases, the J end by 4 bases, with 17 bases between. This CDR3 spans 14 amino acids. Germline CDR1 SGDLS, CDR2 YYNGEE. DNA of the CDR3: TGTGCCAGCGGTGAAAGTGGGAGCCGCTATGGCTACACCTTC. It encodes CASGESGSRYGYTF.

This chain links TRBV13 with TRBJ2-7; D is possibly TRBD1 (5 bases). Trimming removed 0 bases at V and 2 bases at J, with 11 bases between. Germline CDR1 is PRHDT and CDR2 is FYEKMQ (reference sequence). The CDR3 sequence is 15 residues long. CDR3 sequence (DNA): TGTGCCAGCAGCTTAGGGCAGGGCTCCCCCTACGAGCAGTACTTC. Translated: CASSLGQGSPYEQYF.

This chain uses TRBV10-2 with TRBJ2-7; TRBD2 aligns across 7 bases. The J segment lost 3 bases and the V segment lost 6 bases, leaving 11 bases of the junction unmatched. The CDR3 has 15 residues. From germline, CDR1 is WSHSY and CDR2 SAAADI. CDR3 coding DNA: TGCGCCAGCAGAGAGCTTCTAGCGGAGAGCTACGAGCAGTACTTC. It codes for CASRELLAESYEQYF.

The V gene is TRBV10-3, the J gene TRBJ2-7; possible D gene TRBD1, 5 bases. The V end was cut by 5 bases, the J end by 3 bases, with 11 bases between. CDR1 and CDR2 from the germline V gene are ENHRY and SYGVKD. This CDR3 spans 13 amino acids. This CDR3 is CAISRDSNYEQYF. CDR3 nucleotide sequence: TGTGCCATCAGTCGTGACAGTAACTACGAGCAGTACTTC.

The V call is TRBV29-1, the J call TRBJ2-4, with TRBD2 matching 13 bases. This CDR3 is built from 15 residues. V gave up 5 bases and J gave up 8 bases; unmatched junction bases: 9. Per the germline V gene, CDR1 is SQVTM and CDR2 is ANQGSEA. The CDR3 spells CSVRTSGGLRYIQYF. CDR3 bases: TGCAGCGTTCGGACTAGCGGGGGTTTGAGGTACATTCAGTACTTC.

DNA for the CDR3: TGTGCCAGCAGCCCAAATGGCGGGGGGCTCCACGAGCAGTACTTC. Its translation: CASSPNGGGLHEQYF. The chain recombines TRBV9 with TRBJ2-7; 8 positions match TRBD2. V dropped 4 bases and J dropped 5; count of bases not matched to a gene: 11. The CDR3 consists of 15 residues. Germline assignment: CDR1 SGDLS and CDR2 YYNGEE.

This clone was detected a few times. This rearrangement joins TRBV30 to TRBJ2-7, with D unresolved. The CDR3 totals 11 residues. V gave up 1 base and J gave up 5 bases, with 6 bases separating them. Germline V gene sequence: CDR1 GTSNPN, CDR2 SVGIG (reference sequence). The CDR3 DNA reads as TGTGCCTGGAGTGCCCAAAACGAGCAGTACTTC. Translating gives CAWSAQNEQYF.

The genes are TRBV9 and TRBJ2-6, with D hard to call. This CDR3 comprises 14 residues. The V end lost 2 bases, the J end lost 3 bases, and 6 bases lay between the germline ends. Germline V gene lookup returns CDR1 SGDLS and CDR2 YYNGEE. CDR3 nucleotide sequence: TGTGCCAGCAGCGTGAATAGTGGGGCCAACGTCCTGACTTTC. This gives the protein CASSVNSGANVLTF.

The chain has TRBV7-2 and TRBJ2-7; 7 nucleotides align to TRBD2. J gave up 3 bases and V 7 bases, and 15 bases lay outside the gene matches. CDR1 is SGHTA and CDR2 is FQGNSA in the germline V gene. This CDR3 is 16 amino acids long. The chain's CDR3 is CASTPGGTPGDYEQYF. DNA for the CDR3: TGTGCCAGCACCCCCGGGGGGACGCCGGGGGACTACGAGCAGTACTTC.

The gene calls are TRBV28 and TRBJ1-3, with D possibly being TRBD1 (5 bases). This CDR3 spans 15 amino acids. The V end lost 4 bases, the J end lost 0 bases, and 10 bases lay between the germline ends. Germline V gives CDR1 MDHEN, CDR2 SYDVKM. In nucleotides, the CDR3 is TGTGCCAGCAGTTCGGGACTGACCTCTGGAAACACCATATATTTT. Amino acids: CASSSGLTSGNTIYF.